The next 11 T cell receptor beta chains were all read from a single sample in a study of tumor and adjacent non-tumor tissue in lung cancer. The template was RNA from unsorted bulk tissue. Three rounds of nested PCR, following a modified ARM-PCR protocol, produced the TCRbeta library. TCRdb re-derived calls from the multiplex PCR reads in MiXCR, one entry per CDR3 protein. The table lists under 150,000 distinct CDR3 sequences, roughly 64% of them singletons. The sample taken for sequencing was lung tumor tissue. The source of these receptors is a man aged 25-45 years with non-small cell lung cancer.

The chain recombines TRBV4-1 with TRBJ2-7; D uncertain. Germline V CDR1 and CDR2: MGHRA, YSYEKL. The CDR3 loop spans 17 amino acids. V was cut by 0 bases and J by 2 bases, with 17 bases left in between. The CDR3 coding sequence is TGCGCCAGCAGCCAAGATGATAGGGAAGAGTTAACCTACGAGCAGTACTTC. It yields the protein CASSQDDREELTYEQYF.

This clonotype was recorded at least ten times. The chain carries TRBV12-3 or TRBV12-4 and TRBJ2-1, with TRBD1 identical over 10 bases. The CDR3 sequence is 14 residues long. After removal of 1 base from V and 8 bases from J, the junction contained 2 bases not matched to a gene. The CDR3 is CASSLGQGAYEQFF. The CDR3 DNA follows: TGTGCCAGCAGTTTAGGACAGGGGGCCTATGAGCAGTTCTTC.

V gene TRBV12-3 or TRBV12-4 combines with J gene TRBJ1-1; D not certain. Trimming removed 7 bases from V and 0 bases from J, with 12 bases in between. The CDR3 loop spans 14 amino acids. CDR3: CASTSGPMNTEAFF. CDR3 DNA sequence: TGTGCCAGCACCAGTGGGCCGATGAACACTGAAGCTTTCTTT.

The V gene is TRBV19, the J gene TRBJ1-2; D might be TRBD1 (6 bases). The V end was cut by 9 bases, the J end by 4 bases, with 18 bases between. The length of the CDR3 is 14 residues. Per germline, CDR1 LNHDA and CDR2 SQIVND (reference sequence). This CDR3 reads CASNPGAGTYGYTF. CDR3 nucleotides: TGTGCCAGCAACCCGGGGGCAGGGACCTATGGCTACACCTTC.

In the case of this clonotype: A much larger clone differs by one base, so this may be a read error. This CDR3 is missing its conserved last phenylalanine or tryptophan, likely due to a read error. The gene calls are TRBV12-3 or TRBV12-4 and TRBJ2-3; D might be TRBD1 (6 bases). Trimming cost V 2 bases and J 6 bases, with 12 bases left between them. The CDR3 spans 14 residues. This chain's CDR3 is CASSLLGAADTQYC. CDR3 sequence (DNA): TGTGCCAGCAGTTTATTGGGGGCCGCTGATACGCAGTATTGT.

Remarks on this clonotype: One junction end disagrees with the germline gene, perhaps due to a read error. The genes are TRBV11-2 and TRBJ2-2, with D tentatively TRBD2 (6 bases). Germline V lookup: CDR1 SGHAT, CDR2 FQNNGV. This CDR3 region has 15 residues. In nucleotides, the CDR3 is TGTACCAGCAGCTTAGGAGGGGCGCGGACCAGGGAGCTGTTTTTT. Translation gives CTSSLGGARTRELFF. The entire variable domain, with the rest obtained from reference TRBV11-2 and TRBJ2-2, is as follows: EAGVAQSPRYKIIEKRQSVAFWCNPISGHATLYWYQQILGQGPKLLIQFQNNGVVDDSQLPKDRFSAERLKGVDSTLKIQPAKLEDSAVYLCTSSLGGARTRELFFGEGSRLTVL.

Note on this clonotype: This may be a read error: a much more frequent sequence differs by one nucleotide. The J gene is TRBJ2-1, the V gene TRBV5-1, with 8 bases that match TRBD2. The CDR3 totals 15 residues. Germline V gene sequence: CDR1 SGHRS, CDR2 YFSETQ. CDR3: CPSSPGSGMRNEQFF. Here the CDR3 DNA reads TGCCCCAGCAGCCCTGGTAGCGGGATGCGCAATGAGCAGTTCTTC.

Comment on this clonotype: It is likely a read error, because the conserved phenylalanine at the end of the CDR3 is missing. The genes are TRBV29-1 and TRBJ1-1; D gene unclear. The CDR3 consists of 13 residues. The V gene's germline CDR1 is SQVTM and CDR2 ANQGSEA. DNA of the CDR3: TGTAGCGTTTCCCGGACCGCGAACACTGAAGCTTTCTGT. As protein: CSVSRTANTEAFC.

The sample holds a few counts of this clonotype. A much larger clone sits a single nucleotide away, making a read error possible. The rearrangement joins TRBV20-1 to TRBJ2-3; D perhaps matches TRBD2 (6 bases). Germline loops: CDR1 DFQATT, CDR2 SNEGSKA (reference sequence). The CDR3 extends over 15 amino acids. CDR3 nucleotide sequence: TGCAGTGCTCGGGACTCCCGAACACCCACAGGTACGCAGTATTTT. This codes for CSARDSRTPTGTQYF.

A single count supports this clonotype. A read error may be the cause here, since a much bigger clone is one base away. This sequence joins TRBV10-2 and TRBJ2-3, with D possibly matching TRBD1 (6 bases). The V end lost 4 bases, the J end lost 6 bases, and 14 bases lay between the germline ends. This CDR3 has 14 residues. Germline V CDR1 and CDR2: WSHSY, SAAADI. Here the CDR3 reads CASSVRGYWDTQYF. For the CDR3, the DNA is TGCGCCAGCAGTGTTAGGGGGTATTGGGATACGCAGTATTTT.

As regards this clonotype: A clone one base away is much larger, so this may be a read error. CDR3 sequence: CASSWGLGGEQYF. In nucleotides, the CDR3 is TGTGCCAGCAGTTGGGGACTAGGGGGCGAGCAGTACTTC. This rearrangement joins TRBV12-3 or TRBV12-4 to TRBJ2-7, with 8 bases matching TRBD2. The CDR3 has 13 residues. Losses at the gene ends were 4 bases for V and 6 bases for J; bases not matched to a gene: 5.